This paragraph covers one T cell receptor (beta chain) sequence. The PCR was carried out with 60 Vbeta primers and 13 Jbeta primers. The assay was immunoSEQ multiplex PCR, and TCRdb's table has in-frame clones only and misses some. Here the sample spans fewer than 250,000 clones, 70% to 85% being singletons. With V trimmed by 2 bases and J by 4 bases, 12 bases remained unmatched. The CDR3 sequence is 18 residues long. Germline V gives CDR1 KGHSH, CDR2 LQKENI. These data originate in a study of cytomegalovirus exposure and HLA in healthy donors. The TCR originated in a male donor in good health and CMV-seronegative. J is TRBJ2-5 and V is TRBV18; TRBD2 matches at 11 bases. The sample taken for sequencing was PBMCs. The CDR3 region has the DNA TGTGCCAGCTCACCAATACTAGCGGGAGAAAGGGGAGCAGAGACCCAGTACTTC. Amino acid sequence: CASSPILAGERGAETQYF.